A selection of T cell receptor beta chains follows, all from one sample in a study of CD8+ T cells in alopecia areata. Sequencing used immunoSEQ multiplex PCR; TCRdb keeps in-frame clones, though not all of them. This table has around 250,000 clones, 67% appearing once. Sequencing was performed on CD4+ T cells sorted from blood, taken at week 0. These receptors all come from a human donor with alopecia areata. CDR3s include the opening cysteine and the closing phenylalanine or tryptophan. The D gene is left open where the match is weak. Rows may omit the clone size; those that give it use once, few, many or a size class.

. TRBJ1-1 TRBV29-1 . TGCAGCGTTGGGGGACGGTCGAACACTGAAGCTTTCTTT CSVGGRSNTEAFF
once TRBJ1-3 TRBV30 . TGTGCCTGGAGTGACAGGGGAAACACCATATATTTT CAWSDRGNTIYF
few TRBJ2-7 TRBV19 TRBD2 TGTGCCAGTAGGCCGGGACTAGGAGGGGACTACGAGCAGTACTTC CASRPGLGGDYEQYF
many TRBJ2-7 TRBV7-8 . TGTGCCAGCAGCGTTGAGGGTCTCTACGAGCAGTACTTC CASSVEGLYEQYF
. TRBJ1-2 TRBV30 . TGTGCCTGGGCACAGGGTGTGGGGTATGGCTACACCTTC CAWAQGVGYGYTF
. TRBJ2-7 TRBV30 . TGTGCCTGGAGCCCTAGGAGGACAGACACTAAATCCTACGAGCAGTACTTC CAWSPRRTDTKSYEQYF
. TRBJ2-7 TRBV29-1 TRBD1 TGCAGCGCCTCGGGACAGGGGCGAGAGCAGTACTTC CSASGQGREQYF
. TRBJ2-7 TRBV7-6 TRBD2 TGTGCCAGCAGCTTAGGGGCTAGCGGGGGCCCCGGGAACGAGCAGTACTTC CASSLGASGGPGNEQYF
. TRBJ1-5 TRBV30 . TGTGCCTGTGGACGTTCATTAGGCCAGCCCCAGCATTTT CACGRSLGQPQHF
. TRBJ1-2 TRBV27 . . CASSTSGQGFGGYTF
few TRBJ2-3 TRBV29-1 TRBD2 TGCAGCGTTGCGGCGGGGCTAGCGGGGAGCACAGATACGCAGTATTTT CSVAAGLAGSTDTQYF
. TRBJ2-1 TRBV29-1 . TGCAGCGTTGTGGCACTCAAAATCGGCGATGAGCAGTTCTTC CSVVALKIGDEQFF
. TRBJ1-2 TRBV6-6 . TGTGCCAGCAATGGCCGGGGGTTCGATGGCTACACCTTC CASNGRGFDGYTF
. TRBJ2-7 TRBV2 . TGTGCCAGCAGCGTCGGACTTCTAGGCGAGCAGTACTTC CASSVGLLGEQYF
few TRBJ1-1 TRBV27 . TGTGCCAGCAGACATACAGGGTACACTGAAGCTTTCTTT CASRHTGYTEAFF
. TRBJ1-5 TRBV11-2 . TGTGCCAGCAGCGGTATTGATCAGCCCCAGCATTTT CASSGIDQPQHF
. TRBJ2-7 TRBV30 . TGTGCCTCCTCCGGGCCCCGCTACGAGCAGTACTTC CASSGPRYEQYF
. TRBJ2-7 TRBV30 TRBD2 TGTGCCTGGAAGCCGGGACTATCGTCCTACGAGCAGTACTTC CAWKPGLSSYEQYF
once TRBJ1-2 TRBV7-9 . TGTGCCAGCAGCTTAGCTCGGGGGCCTAACTATGGCTACACCTTC CASSLARGPNYGYTF
. TRBJ1-2 TRBV29-1 . TGCAGCGCCGTACAGGGAAGCGGCTACACCTTC CSAVQGSGYTF
. TRBJ2-2 TRBV7-2 . TGTGCCAGCAGCTTAAGCACCGGGGAGCTGTTTTTT CASSLSTGELFF
. TRBJ2-5 TRBV5-4 . TGTGCCAGCAGCTCGGATACGCAGGCAGAGACCCAGTACTTC CASSSDTQAETQYF
. TRBJ2-5 TRBV2 TRBD1 TGTGCCAGCAGGCCTCGGGACAGTGCGCAAGAGACCCAGTACTTC CASRPRDSAQETQYF
once TRBJ2-1 TRBV6-6 . TGTGCCAGCAGTGTCCCCACTAGGAGCTCCTACAATGAGCAGTTCTTC CASSVPTRSSYNEQFF
. TRBJ2-3 TRBV25-1 TRBD1 TGTGCCAGCAGTGCTCCGACGGGACAGGGAGATACGCAGTATTTT CASSAPTGQGDTQYF
few TRBJ2-7 TRBV30 . TGTGCCTGGAGGAGGTCCCCTTACGAGCAGTACTTC CAWRRSPYEQYF
. TRBJ2-2 TRBV29-1 . TGCAGCGCCCGCCACGCCGGGAAGCTGTTTTTT CSARHAGKLFF
once TRBJ2-7 TRBV11-1 . TGTGCCAGCAGCCGAGGGGCCTACGAGCAGTACTTC CASSRGAYEQYF
. TRBJ1-4 TRBV27 . TGTGCCAGCAAAACTAATGAAAAACTGTTTTTT CASKTNEKLFF
few TRBJ2-1 TRBV2 TRBD2 TGTGCCAGCAGTGATACTCGCGGGGGTGACAATGAGCAGTTCTTC CASSDTRGGDNEQFF
. TRBJ2-6 TRBV7-9 . TGTGCGATGCGAGACAGCGCCTCCCCTGGGGCCAACGTCCTGACTTTC CAMRDSASPGANVLTF
. TRBJ1-1 TRBV9 TRBD1 TGTGCCAGCAGCCCCCGAGTAGGGGGCGGGAGAGGCACTGAAGCTTTCTTT CASSPRVGGGRGTEAFF
few TRBJ1-2 TRBV4-1 . TGCGCCAGCAGCCAAGATGAGGGATTTGGGCAGGCCCCAAGGTATGGCTACACCTTC CASSQDEGFGQAPRYGYTF
few TRBJ1-4 TRBV4-2 . TGTGCCAGCAGCCAAAACGCAGGGAGGGATGAAAAACTGTTTTTT CASSQNAGRDEKLFF
. TRBJ2-1 TRBV7-6 . TGTGCCAGCACCAGAAGCGTGGGGTCCTACAATGAGCAGTTCTTC CASTRSVGSYNEQFF
few TRBJ2-5 TRBV7-2 . TGTGCCAGCCACCCTCCGGGGGGCGAGACCCAGTACTTC CASHPPGGETQYF
. TRBJ1-5 TRBV15 TRBD1 TGTGCCACCAGCAGGCAGGGGGCGGCCCAGCATTTT CATSRQGAAQHF
. TRBJ2-1 TRBV6-5 TRBD1 TGTGCCAGCAGTTCACCGGACAGGGTGGGAAGGGATGAGCAGTTCTTC CASSSPDRVGRDEQFF
. TRBJ2-1 TRBV30 TRBD2 TGTGCCTGGACTATAGCGGGGGGCTACAATGAGCAGTTCTTC CAWTIAGGYNEQFF
. TRBJ1-1 TRBV6-6 TRBD1 TGTGCCAGCAGTTACTATCCAGGACAGGCGAACACTGAAGCTTTCTTT CASSYYPGQANTEAFF
few TRBJ2-6 TRBV6-6 . TGTGCCAGCAGTTTTGCTACCCCCAGGGCCAACGTCCTGACTTTC CASSFATPRANVLTF
. TRBJ1-1 TRBV29-1 . TGCAGCGTTGTTAGGGTGTCTGAAGCTTTCTTT CSVVRVSEAFF
once TRBJ2-5 TRBV19 TRBD1 TGTGCCAGTAGTCCTAACCGACAGGGGCAGGAGACCCAGTACTTC CASSPNRQGQETQYF
few TRBJ2-7 TRBV30 . TGTGCCTGGAGCTCGGGACCCGTGGCCGGCTACGAGCAGTACTTC CAWSSGPVAGYEQYF
. TRBJ2-7 TRBV2 TRBD1 TGTGCCAGCCCGCCCCCCACAGGGGGCTCCCCCTACGAGCAGTACTTC CASPPPTGGSPYEQYF
. TRBJ1-1 TRBV9 . TGTGCCAGCAGCGTAGGTGGAGGACTGGCCCCCGAAGCTTTCTTT CASSVGGGLAPEAFF
few TRBJ1-2 TRBV7-9 . TGTGCCAGCAGCTTAGAGCCTACACCCTTGAATGGCTACACCTTC CASSLEPTPLNGYTF
few TRBJ2-5 TRBV4-2 TRBD1 TGTGCCAGCAGCCTGCCGACAGGGGCAGAGACCCAGTACTTC CASSLPTGAETQYF
. TRBJ1-1 TRBV11-1 TRBD1 TGTGCCAGCAGCTTAGGACAGGGGACGACTGAAGCTTTCTTT CASSLGQGTTEAFF
. TRBJ2-3 TRBV15 . TGTGCCACCAGCAGAACAGGGCCAGGCGGGGATACGCAGTATTTT CATSRTGPGGDTQYF